This is a list of T cell receptor beta chains from one sample in a study of OX40 agonist ivuxolimab in advanced cancers. Sequencing was performed with immunoSEQ multiplex PCR; in TCRdb, only in-frame clones are kept and a portion is missing. Among around 70,000 clones listed, 65% to 90% were seen once. The source material was CD4+ or CD8+ T cells sorted from blood, sampled in a trial of the OX40 agonist ivuxolimab. The receptors shown here come from an adult with an advanced solid tumor such as melanoma, head and neck, liver or kidney cancer. Each CDR3 is given with its conserved first and last residue. The D gene is left open where the match is weak. Only part of the rows carry a size: once, few, many, or a class if the clone is expanded.

v_call	d_call	j_call	clone_size	cdr3_aa	cdr3_nt
TRBV4-1	TRBD2	TRBJ2-5	.	CASSQTSGWGQETQYF	TGCGCCAGCAGCCAAACTAGCGGTTGGGGCCAAGAGACCCAGTACTTC
TRBV9	.	TRBJ2-3	once	CASSVLWGPTDTQYF	TGTGCCAGCAGCGTATTGTGGGGACCCACAGATACGCAGTATTTT
TRBV5-1	.	TRBJ2-7	.	CASSLEVGYSEQYF	TGCGCCAGCAGCTTGGAAGTGGGCTACTCTGAGCAGTACTTC
TRBV5-6	.	TRBJ1-6	.	CASNPRGSGSHSPLHF	TGTGCCAGCAACCCCAGGGGTTCAGGGAGCCATTCACCCCTCCACTTT
TRBV18	TRBD1	TRBJ1-2	.	CASSLDRGHGRYGYTF	TGTGCCAGCTCACTCGACAGGGGGCACGGTCGCTATGGCTACACCTTC
TRBV6-1	.	TRBJ1-3	once	CASSEDSGNTIYF	TGTGCCAGCAGTGAAGACTCTGGAAACACCATATATTTT
TRBV6-5	TRBD2	TRBJ2-2	.	CASSYAGGAGELFF	TGTGCCAGCAGTTACGCGGGGGGGGCCGGGGAGCTGTTTTTT
TRBV9	TRBD1	TRBJ1-1	.	CASSVATGTGGEKTEAFF	TGTGCCAGCAGCGTAGCTACTGGGACAGGGGGAGAAAAGACTGAAGCTTTCTTT
TRBV4-1	.	TRBJ1-1	.	CASSRAENTEAFF	TGCGCCAGCAGCCGGGCGGAGAACACTGAAGCTTTCTTT
TRBV5-8	TRBD2	TRBJ2-2	.	CASSLGLAGLNTGELFF	TGTGCCAGCAGCTTGGGACTAGCGGGACTAAACACCGGGGAGCTGTTTTTT
TRBV5-1	.	TRBJ1-5	few	CASSLDGGTQPQHF	TGCGCCAGCAGCTTGGATGGTGGAACTCAGCCCCAGCATTTT
TRBV28	.	TRBJ2-7	once	CASRLREAQGNEQYF	TGTGCCAGCAGGTTAAGGGAAGCCCAGGGCAACGAGCAGTACTTC
TRBV2	TRBD2	TRBJ2-7	.	CASYSGGIYEQYF	TGTGCCAGTTATAGCGGGGGGATCTACGAGCAGTACTTC
TRBV28	.	TRBJ1-2	once	CASSLGDRGYTF	TGTGCCAGCAGTTTGGGGGATAGGGGCTACACCTTC
TRBV7-8	.	TRBJ2-3	few	CASSSVLGGLSTQYF	TGTGCCAGCAGCTCCGTCCTCGGGGGCCTCAGTACGCAGTATTTT
TRBV14	.	TRBJ1-2	.	CASSQEGQLNYGYTF	TGTGCCAGCAGCCAAGAGGGGCAACTGAACTATGGCTACACCTTC